The entry below describes one TCR beta chain. Its antigen specificity is not known. No much larger clone exists at a distance of one base, and base qualities are not known. The data are from a study of radiotherapy plus CTLA-4 blockade in lung cancer listed by TCRdb under 2018. For the study in its entirety: Objective responses were observed in 18% of enrolled patients, and disease control was achieved in 31%.

Reading the germline V gene (reference sequence) gives CDR1 GTSNPN and CDR2 SVGIG. Including cysteine and phenylalanine, the CDR3 has 13 amino acids. CDR3 DNA is the only sequence kept; it has 39 bases, read in frame from the first base. Trimming takes 1 base from V and 6 bases from J, and the germline ends sit 13 bases apart. Library creation used the immunoSEQ multiplex PCR assay. The immuneACCESS repertoire file appears here via TCRdb, limited to in-frame rearrangements. These files lack a portion of the clones; in checked studies, under half of the deficit traces to unresolved V genes, and the cause of the others is not known. The sample table holds roughly 39,000 clones, of which around three quarters were seen once. The top ten clones comprise 8.9% of the sample. Findings and caveats that apply to the study as a whole: After treatment with radiotherapy and ipilimumab, TCR clones that came from tumors expanded in the peripheral blood. The strongest predictors of response, as reported, were early dynamic changes in blood T cell clones along with a rise in serum interferon-beta after radiation.

Focal radiation therapy combined with CTLA-4 blockade (ipilimumab) was tested in patients with chemo-refractory metastatic non-small-cell lung cancer. The chain is encoded by TRBV30 joined to TRBJ2-7; the D segment could be TRBD2, given 5 matching bases. This sequence originates from a human donor with non-small cell lung cancer who had stable disease on radiotherapy plus ipilimumab. Sequenced here: peripheral blood, sampled from a patient treated with radiotherapy plus ipilimumab. The CDR3 in this case is CAWSGSQRAEQYF. The DNA is TGTGCCTGGAGTGGATCGCAGAGGGCCGAGCAGTACTTC.